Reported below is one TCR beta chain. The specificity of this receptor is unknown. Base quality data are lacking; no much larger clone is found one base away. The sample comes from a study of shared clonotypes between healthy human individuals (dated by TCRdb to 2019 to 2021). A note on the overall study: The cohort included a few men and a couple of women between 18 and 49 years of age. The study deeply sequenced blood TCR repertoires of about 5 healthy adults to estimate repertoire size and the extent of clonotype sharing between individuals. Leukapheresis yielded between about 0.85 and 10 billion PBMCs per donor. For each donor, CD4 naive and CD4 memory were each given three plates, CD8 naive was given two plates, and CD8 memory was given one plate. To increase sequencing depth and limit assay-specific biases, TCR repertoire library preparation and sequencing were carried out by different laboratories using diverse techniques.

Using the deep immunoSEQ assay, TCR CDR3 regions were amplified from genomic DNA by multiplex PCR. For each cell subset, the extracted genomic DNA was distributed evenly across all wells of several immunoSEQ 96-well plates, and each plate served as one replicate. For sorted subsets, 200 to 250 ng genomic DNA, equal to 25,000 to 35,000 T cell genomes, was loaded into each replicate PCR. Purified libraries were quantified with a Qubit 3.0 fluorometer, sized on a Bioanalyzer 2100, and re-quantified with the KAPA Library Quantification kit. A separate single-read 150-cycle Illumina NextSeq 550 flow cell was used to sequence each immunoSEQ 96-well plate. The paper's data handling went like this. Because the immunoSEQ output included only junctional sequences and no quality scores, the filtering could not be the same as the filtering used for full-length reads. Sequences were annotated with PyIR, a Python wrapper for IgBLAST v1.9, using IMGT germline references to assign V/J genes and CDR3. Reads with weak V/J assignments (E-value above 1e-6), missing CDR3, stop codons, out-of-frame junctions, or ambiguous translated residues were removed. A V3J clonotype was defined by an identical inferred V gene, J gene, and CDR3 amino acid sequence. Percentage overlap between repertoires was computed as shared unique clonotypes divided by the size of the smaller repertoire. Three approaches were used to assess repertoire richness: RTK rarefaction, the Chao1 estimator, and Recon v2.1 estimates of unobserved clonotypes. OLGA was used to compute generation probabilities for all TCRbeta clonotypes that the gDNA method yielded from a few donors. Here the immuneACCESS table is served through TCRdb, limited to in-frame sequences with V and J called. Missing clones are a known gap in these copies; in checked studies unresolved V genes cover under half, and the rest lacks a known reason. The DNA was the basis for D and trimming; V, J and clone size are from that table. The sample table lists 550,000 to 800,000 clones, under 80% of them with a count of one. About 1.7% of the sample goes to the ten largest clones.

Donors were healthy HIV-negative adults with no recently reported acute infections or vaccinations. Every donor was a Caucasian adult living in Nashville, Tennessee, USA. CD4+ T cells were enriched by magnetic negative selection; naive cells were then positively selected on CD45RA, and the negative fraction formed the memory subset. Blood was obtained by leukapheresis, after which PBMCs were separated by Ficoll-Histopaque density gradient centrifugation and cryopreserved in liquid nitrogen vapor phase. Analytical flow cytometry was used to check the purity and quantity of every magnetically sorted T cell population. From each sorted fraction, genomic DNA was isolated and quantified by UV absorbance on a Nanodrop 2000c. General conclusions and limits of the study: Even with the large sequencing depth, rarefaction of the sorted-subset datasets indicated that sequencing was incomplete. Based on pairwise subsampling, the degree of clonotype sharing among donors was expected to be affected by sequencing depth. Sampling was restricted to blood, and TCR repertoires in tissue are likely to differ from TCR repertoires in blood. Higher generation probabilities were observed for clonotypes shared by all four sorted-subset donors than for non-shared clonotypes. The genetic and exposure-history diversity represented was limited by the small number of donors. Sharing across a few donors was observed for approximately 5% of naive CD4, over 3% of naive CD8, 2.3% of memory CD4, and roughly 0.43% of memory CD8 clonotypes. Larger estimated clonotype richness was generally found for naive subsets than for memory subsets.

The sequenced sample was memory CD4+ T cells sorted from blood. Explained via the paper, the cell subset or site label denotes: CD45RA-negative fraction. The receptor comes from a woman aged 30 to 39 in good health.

CDR3 reads: CASSPDNEQFF. The nucleotide sequence reads as follows: TGTGCCAGCTCACCTGACAATGAGCAGTTCTTC. Recombination linked TRBV18 to TRBJ2-1; the D gene assignment is ambiguous. The CDR3 measures 11 amino acids from cysteine to phenylalanine. The CDR3 DNA has 33 bases and is translated from base 1. A distance of 2 bases separates the germline ends of V and J, which lose 3 bases and 5 bases respectively. The germline V gene specifies KGHSH as CDR1 and LQKENI as CDR2. The full variable domain, completed from the reference TRBV18 and TRBJ2-1 proteins outside the CDR3, reads NAGVMQNPRHLVRRRGQEARLRCSPMKGHSHVYWYRQLPEEGLKFMVYLQKENIIDESGMPKERFSAEFPKEGPSILRIQQVVRGDSAAYFCASSPDNEQFFGPGTRLTVL.